This is a list of T cell receptor beta chains from one sample in a study of T cell responses to AZD1222 COVID-19 vaccine. Here immunoSEQ multiplex PCR was the method, and the copy in TCRdb shows in-frame clones only, minus some. The sample contains 85,000 to 130,000 clones, about 93% of which appear only once. This specimen consisted of peripheral blood, obtained on day 0 of AZD1222 vaccination. These receptor sequences come from an adult in good health. Each CDR3 is given with its conserved first and last residue. Each record gives: CDR3 length, clone size, V gene, D gene, J gene, CDR3 protein, CDR3 DNA. D genes are given only for firm matches. Clone size is shown for a subset of rows, as once, few, many or a class of expanded clone.

>14|NA|TRBV28|TRBD2|TRBJ2-7
CASSRLAGQYEQYF
TGTGCCAGCAGCCGCCTAGCGGGACAGTACGAGCAGTACTTC
>14|few|TRBV19|NA|TRBJ2-1
CASTPGGVYNEQFF
TGTGCCAGTACCCCAGGCGGAGTGTACAATGAGCAGTTCTTC
>14|NA|TRBV2|NA|TRBJ2-2
CASSAGQSAGELFF
TGTGCCAGCAGTGCAGGACAGTCCGCCGGGGAGCTGTTTTTT
>18|NA|TRBV3-1/TRBV3-2|TRBD2|TRBJ2-5
CASSQVYILAGSQETQYF
TGTGCCAGCAGCCAAGTGTATATACTAGCGGGTTCTCAAGAGACCCAGTACTTC
>16|NA|TRBV6-2/TRBV6-3|TRBD2|TRBJ2-1
CASSLPPTSGFNEQFF
TGTGCCAGCAGTTTACCCCCGACTAGCGGGTTCAATGAGCAGTTCTTC
>18|NA|TRBV19|NA|TRBJ1-2
CASSPGGPQHTGLYGYTF
TGTGCCAGTAGTCCCGGAGGGCCTCAGCACACAGGCCTCTATGGCTACACCTTC
>14|NA|TRBV5-5|TRBD1|TRBJ1-2
CASSGQGASYGYTF
TGTGCCAGCAGCGGACAGGGGGCGAGTTATGGCTACACCTTC
>13|NA|TRBV24-1|TRBD2|TRBJ2-3
CATSDPGLVTQYF
TGTGCCACCAGTGACCCCGGACTAGTGACGCAGTATTTT
>13|NA|TRBV28|NA|TRBJ1-4
CASSPSRDEKLFF
TGTGCCAGCAGTCCCTCCAGGGACGAAAAACTGTTTTTT
>13|NA|TRBV9|NA|TRBJ1-3
CASSPNSGNTIYF
TGTGCCAGCAGCCCTAACTCTGGAAACACCATATATTTT
>14|NA|TRBV5-1|NA|TRBJ2-1
CASSLVPGNNEQFF
TGCGCCAGCAGCTTGGTCCCAGGAAACAATGAGCAGTTCTTC